The source of this TCR beta chain is a study of blood T cells in healthy people across ages. Findings and limits, study-wide: Roughly linearly, TCR beta diversity per million T cells fell as age increased. Long-lived donors had more naive CD4+ cells and higher diversity than aged donors.

Using a J-beta primer mix together with a sample-barcoded 5' primer, a second PCR was run for roughly 6 to 12 cycles. TCRdb reanalysed the 5' RACE reads using MiXCR and keeps one entry per CDR3 protein. There are around 1.5 million distinct CDR3 sequences in the sample; around 36% occur only once, and around 10% lies in the top ten. The CDR3 is 16 residues long. V was pared by 0 bases and J by 2 bases, with 4 bases of the junction left unmatched. CDR1 is MGHRA, CDR2 YSYEKL, per germline. Each sample used at least 6 million PBMCs. Comment on this clonotype: Its antigen is currently unknown.

The TCR was taken from a woman aged 25 to 39 in good health. The chain joins TRBV4-1 to TRBJ2-1; TRBD1 agrees at 7 bases. The source material was blood. The CDR3 nucleotides are TGCGCCAGCAGCCAAGAAACAGGGGCGACCTACAATGAGCAGTTCTTC. Its protein is CASSQETGATYNEQFF.